This TCR beta chain was documented in a study of radiotherapy plus CTLA-4 blockade in lung cancer. Across the whole study: About a sixth of enrolled patients responded objectively, and roughly 30% had disease control. General study points: TCR clones from tumors expanded in blood after radiotherapy plus ipilimumab. Reported findings show early blood T cell clone dynamics, with interferon-beta, best predicted response.

In the case of this clone: Its specificity is unknown.

Libraries were prepared by immunoSEQ multiplex PCR; TCRdb keeps only in-frame clonotypes and omits some of them. In the table there are approximately 89,000 clones, around 81% of which are singletons. CDR1 MNHNS and CDR2 SASEGT come from the germline V gene. There are 15 residues in the CDR3. Trimming removed 6 bases from V and 0 bases from J; junction bases left unmatched: 4. The receptor comes from a human donor with non-small cell lung cancer that progressed on radiotherapy plus ipilimumab. The chain couples TRBV6-1 to TRBJ1-3, with 8 nucleotides matching TRBD1. This sample comprised peripheral blood, obtained from a patient treated with radiotherapy plus ipilimumab. The CDR3 protein is CASRGQANSGNTIYF. For the CDR3, the DNA is TGTGCCAGCAGGGGACAGGCGAACTCTGGAAACACCATATATTTT.